The present entry profiles one TCR beta chain with its context. Its specificity is unknown. This record comes from a study of shared clonotypes between healthy human individuals. At the level of the study: Per donor, three plates held CD4 naive cells, three held CD4 memory, two held CD8 naive and one held CD8 memory.

Findings and caveats of the study: Only a few donors were included, so the genetic and exposure-history diversity represented was limited. Expectations were that clonotype sharing among donors would be affected by sequencing depth.

The protocol was immunoSEQ multiplex PCR, while the TCRdb copy is restricted to in-frame clones and leaves out a portion. Of 1,400,000 or so clones listed, approximately 98.5% were seen once; the top ten hold about 0.34%. CDR1 and CDR2 (germline): SGHNT, YENEEA. Trimming at V came to 2 bases and at J to 0 bases, leaving 1 base not matched to a gene. This CDR3 region has 16 residues. The J gene is TRBJ2-1, the V gene TRBV11-3, with 10 nucleotides matching TRBD2. Sequenced sample: naive CD4+ T cells sorted from blood. Subset here: CD45RA+ positively selected. The sequence came from a man in his thirties or forties in good health. The DNA for the CDR3 is TGTGCCAGCAGCTTACCTAGCGGGAGCTCCTACAATGAGCAGTTCTTC. As protein: CASSLPSGSSYNEQFF.